Given below is one TCR beta chain in context. This clonotype was seen many times. It has no known antigen specificity. The sample holds no much larger clone one base away, and base qualities are not on file. The treatment or condition label corresponds to: live attenuated yellow fever vaccine strain. PBMCs were isolated from peripheral blood using a standard Ficoll-Paque protocol. CD4 and CD8 T-cell fractions were isolated with Dynabeads CD4 and CD8 positive selection kits. TriZol was used to extract RNA from bulk PBMCs, from CD4 and CD8 fractions, and from dextramer-positive and dextramer-negative fractions. The germline V gene sets CDR1 to SQVTM and CDR2 to ANQGSEA. The CDR3 has 12 amino acids, counting the end cysteine and phenylalanine. Left in the record is the CDR3 DNA by itself, 36 bases read in frame from the first base. V is clipped by 4 bases and J by 4 bases, and the sequence between their germline boundaries is 10 bases long.

These data belong to a study of T cells after yellow fever vaccination (dated by TCRdb to the late 2010s). Turning to the overall study: The SMART-Seq v4 Ultra Low Input RNA kit was used to prepare libraries from fractions with low cell numbers. Bulk PBMC replicates and cell subsets were isolated from blood drawn at multiple timepoints before and after both primary and secondary immunization. Two healthy male donors, one aged 18 to 29 and one aged 30 to 40 years, made up the cohort. To follow T-cell clones before and after primary and booster YFV17D yellow fever vaccination, bulk TCR alpha and beta repertoires were sequenced over time. The full study reports these points: Compared with the primary T-cell response, the secondary T-cell response was weaker but faster, peaking on day 5 rather than day 15. A small share of clonotypes was detected in both CD4 and CD8 compartments, with the overlap likely arising from convergent recombination. Computational filtering was required because FACS-sorted repertoires could contain abundant contaminating clonotypes from the bulk population. Because only a couple of donors were included in the study, the extent to which the findings can be generalized is limited. Most clones expanded after primary vaccination (approximately 96% of CD4 and 70% to 90% of CD8) were re-detected after the booster, suggesting that broad memory maintenance occurred.

TCR cDNA was synthesized by 5'RACE template switching, which introduced a universal primer site and unique molecular identifiers. Priming of cDNA synthesis was performed from both the TCR alpha and TCR beta constant segments. Library amplification involved two PCR steps, and the second step added sample barcodes and sequencing adapters. Sequencing of the libraries was done on either Illumina HiSeq 2500 (2x100 bp) or NovaSeq (2x150 bp). As for the authors' bioinformatics: MIGEC was used to demultiplex reads and collapse the reads into UMI consensus sequences, and MiXCR was used for V(D)J alignment. Vaccine-responding clonotypes were defined with edgeR using replicate PBMC samples, requiring FDR below 0.01 and a log2 fold change above 5 up to day 15. CD4 or CD8 identity was assigned to each bulk clonotype according to whether the clonotype was present at higher abundance in the sequenced CD4 repertoire or the sequenced CD8 repertoire. The public reads were run again by TCRdb, first through fastp at Q25 and then through MiXCR, and only productive beta chains were kept. One record per CDR3 amino acid sequence lists the most common genes and DNA. The V and J calls, along with clone size, are taken from TCRdb and not from the paper's own processing. The sample table holds 60,000 or so distinct CDR3 sequences, of which more than 5.5% were seen once. The ten largest make up approximately 41% of the sample.

Recombination connected TRBV29-1 to TRBJ1-2; no D segment can be confidently identified. The source is a young man who received the YFV17D yellow fever vaccine. This material consisted of CD8+ T cells sorted from PBMCs, taken on the day of the first yellow fever vaccination. The encoded CDR3 is CSVVGQTYGYTF. The sequenced DNA: TGCAGCGTTGTGGGCCAGACCTATGGCTACACCTTC.